This T cell receptor (beta chain) emerged from a study of human T cells and chemical hapten exposure. Notes on the study in general: The study found that DPC sensitization did not change TCRs above 1 in 1000 frequency. Counts of expanded TCRs (at PT1) showed a positive correlation with patch test score. The study found expanded TCRs formed significantly more large CDR3 similarity clusters than controls.

Of note for this clonotype: No antigen is known for it.

Time point denoted: pre-sensitization, week 0. Regarding treatment: therapeutic diphenylcyclopropenone sensitization with weekly scalp DPC. Extraction of total RNA was performed on unfractionated whole blood. TCRdb reprocessed the RACE reads via MiXCR and lists one record per CDR3 protein. The top ten hold 2.6% of the sample, which has 300,000 to 450,000 distinct CDR3 sequences, more than 4.5% seen once. The sample here was whole blood, taken in connection with sensitization to the hapten diphenylcyclopropenone (DPC). The clonotype was recovered from a woman in her forties or fifties with alopecia areata. Some clones in this sample may be carry-over from other donors' samples.

The CDR3: CREAPATNEKLFF. Written as DNA, the CDR3 is TGCAGGGAAGCACCTGCAACTAATGAAAAACTGTTTTTT. This sequence joins TRBV29-1 and TRBJ1-4; no firm D call. From germline, CDR1 is SQVTM and CDR2 ANQGSEA. This CDR3 region has 13 residues.